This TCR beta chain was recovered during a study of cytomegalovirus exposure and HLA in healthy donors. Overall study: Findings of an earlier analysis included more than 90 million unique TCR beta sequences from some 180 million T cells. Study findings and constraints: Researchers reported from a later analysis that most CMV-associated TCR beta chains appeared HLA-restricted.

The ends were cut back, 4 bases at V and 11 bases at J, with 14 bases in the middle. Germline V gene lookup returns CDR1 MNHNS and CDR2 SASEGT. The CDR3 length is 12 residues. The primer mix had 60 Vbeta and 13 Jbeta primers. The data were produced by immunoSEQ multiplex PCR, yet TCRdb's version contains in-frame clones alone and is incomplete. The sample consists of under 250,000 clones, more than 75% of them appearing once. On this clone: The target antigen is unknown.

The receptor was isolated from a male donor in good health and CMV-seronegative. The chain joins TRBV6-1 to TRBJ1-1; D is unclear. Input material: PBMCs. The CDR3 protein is CASSVFQVAAFF. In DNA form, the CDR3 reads TGTGCCAGCAGTGTTTTTCAGGTTGCCGCTTTCTTT.